This T cell receptor beta chain appears in the sequencing data of a study of cytomegalovirus exposure and HLA in healthy donors. CDR1 is SNHLY and CDR2 is FYNNEI in the germline V gene. V lost 10 bases to trimming and J lost 7 bases, with 19 bases between them. This CDR3 region has 13 residues. PCR primers comprised 60 Vbeta and 13 Jbeta primers. Here immunoSEQ multiplex PCR was the method, and the copy in TCRdb shows in-frame clones only, minus some. This table has about 150,000 clones, around three quarters appearing once. The sequence came from a man aged 40-49 years in good health and CMV-seronegative. Sequenced input: PBMCs. The V and J genes are TRBV2 and TRBJ2-5, with D perhaps TRBD2 (6 bases). DNA of the CDR3: TGTGCCACCGGGCCCTCCCAAGCGGGGACCCAGTACTTC. Its protein product is CATGPSQAGTQYF.